Here is one T cell receptor beta chain with its context. CDR3 length: 15 residues. The junction had 14 bases not matched to a gene; V was cut back by 9 bases and J by 8 bases. The germline CDR1 and CDR2 sequences are KGHDR and SFDVKD. This entry comes from a study of blood T cell repertoires in COVID-19. In the study overall: From T cells, B-cell-depleted T cells, or PBMCs came the material, which was cDNA or gDNA.

Sequencing used immunoSEQ multiplex PCR; TCRdb keeps in-frame clones, though not all of them. The sample lists 200,000 to 250,000 clones, 86% occurring once. This clonotype originated in a woman in her twenties or thirties who had recovered from COVID-19. The material sequenced was peripheral blood. The chain carries TRBV24-1 and TRBJ2-1; 8 bases are a match to TRBD1. CDR3 DNA: TGTGCCACCGCCTTTACCGGAGCAGGGGGCGATGAGCAGTTCTTC. Its protein is CATAFTGAGGDEQFF.